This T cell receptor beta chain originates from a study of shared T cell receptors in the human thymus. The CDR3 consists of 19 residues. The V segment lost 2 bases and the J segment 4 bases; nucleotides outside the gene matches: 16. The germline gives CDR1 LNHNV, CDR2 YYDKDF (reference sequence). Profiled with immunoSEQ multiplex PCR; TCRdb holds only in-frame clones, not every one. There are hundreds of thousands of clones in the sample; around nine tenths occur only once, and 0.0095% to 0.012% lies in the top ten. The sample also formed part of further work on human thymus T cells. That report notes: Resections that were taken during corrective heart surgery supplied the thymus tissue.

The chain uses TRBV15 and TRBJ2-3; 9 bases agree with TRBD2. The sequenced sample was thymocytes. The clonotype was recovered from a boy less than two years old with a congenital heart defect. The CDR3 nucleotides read TGTGCCACCAGCAGATTCCCTCAGTTAGCAGCGGGGGGCCCAGATACGCAGTATTTT. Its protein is CATSRFPQLAAGGPDTQYF.